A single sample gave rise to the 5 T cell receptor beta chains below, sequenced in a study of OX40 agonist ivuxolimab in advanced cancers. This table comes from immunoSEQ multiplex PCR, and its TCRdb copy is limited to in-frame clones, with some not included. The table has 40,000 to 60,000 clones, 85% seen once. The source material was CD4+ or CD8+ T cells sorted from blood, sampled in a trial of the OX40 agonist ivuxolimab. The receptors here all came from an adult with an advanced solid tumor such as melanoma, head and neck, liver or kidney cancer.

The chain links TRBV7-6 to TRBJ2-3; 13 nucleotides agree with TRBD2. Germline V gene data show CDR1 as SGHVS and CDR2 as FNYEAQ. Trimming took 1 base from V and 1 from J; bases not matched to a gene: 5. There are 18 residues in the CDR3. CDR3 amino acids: CASSLGLAGGQRTDTQYF. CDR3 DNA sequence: TGTGCCAGCAGCTTAGGACTAGCGGGGGGACAACGCACAGATACGCAGTATTTT.

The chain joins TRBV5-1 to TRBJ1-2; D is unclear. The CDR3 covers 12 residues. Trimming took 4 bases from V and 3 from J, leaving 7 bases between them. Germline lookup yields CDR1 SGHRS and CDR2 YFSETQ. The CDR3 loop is CASSRAHYGYTF. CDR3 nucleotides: TGCGCCAGCAGCCGTGCTCACTATGGCTACACCTTC.

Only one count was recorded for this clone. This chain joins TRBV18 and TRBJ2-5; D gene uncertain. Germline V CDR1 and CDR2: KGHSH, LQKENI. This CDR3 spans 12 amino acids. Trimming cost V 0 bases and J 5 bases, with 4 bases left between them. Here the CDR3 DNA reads TGTGCCAGCTCACCACCTGGTGAGACCCAGTACTTC. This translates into CASSPPGETQYF.

The CDR3 spells CASSLGNNEQYV. The CDR3, as DNA: TGTGCCAGCAGTTTGGGAAACAACGAGCAGTACGTC. The rearrangement links TRBV28 to TRBJ2-7; no clear D gene. The CDR3 contains 12 residues. Per germline, CDR1 MDHEN and CDR2 SYDVKM. V lost 3 bases to trimming and J lost 5 bases, with 8 bases between them.

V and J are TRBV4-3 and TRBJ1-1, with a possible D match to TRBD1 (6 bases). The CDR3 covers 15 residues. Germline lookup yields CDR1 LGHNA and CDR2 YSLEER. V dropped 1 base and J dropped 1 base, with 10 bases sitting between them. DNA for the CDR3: TGCGCCAGCAGCCAAGGGGGGCCAGGGAACACTGAAGCTTTCTTT. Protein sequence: CASSQGGPGNTEAFF.